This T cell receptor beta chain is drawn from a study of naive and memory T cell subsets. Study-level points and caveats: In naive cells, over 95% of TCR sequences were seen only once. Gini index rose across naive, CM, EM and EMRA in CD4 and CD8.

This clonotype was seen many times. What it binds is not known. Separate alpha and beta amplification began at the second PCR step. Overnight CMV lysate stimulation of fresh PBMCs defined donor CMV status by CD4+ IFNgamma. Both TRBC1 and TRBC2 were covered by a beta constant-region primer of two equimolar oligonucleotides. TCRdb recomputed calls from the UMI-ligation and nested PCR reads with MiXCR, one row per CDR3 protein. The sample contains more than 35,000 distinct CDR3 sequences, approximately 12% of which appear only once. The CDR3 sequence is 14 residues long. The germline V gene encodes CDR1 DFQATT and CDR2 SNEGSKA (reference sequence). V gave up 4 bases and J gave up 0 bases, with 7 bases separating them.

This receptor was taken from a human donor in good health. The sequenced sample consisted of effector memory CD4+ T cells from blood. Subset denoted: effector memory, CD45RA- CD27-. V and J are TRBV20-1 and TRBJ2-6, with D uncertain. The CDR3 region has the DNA TGCAGTGCTAATATCCTCTCTGGGGCCAACGTCCTGACTTTC. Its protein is CSANILSGANVLTF.